The T cell receptor (beta chain) under discussion was sequenced for a study of blood T cell repertoires in COVID-19. Clones were sequenced by immunoSEQ multiplex PCR, and TCRdb holds only the in-frame ones, with some missing. Among some 50,000 clones, over 75% were seen once, and the ten largest hold approximately 6.2%. This CDR3 is 15 amino acids long. The germline V gene has CDR1 LNHDA and CDR2 SQIVND (reference sequence). V was cut by 10 bases and J by 1 base, with 17 bases left in between. The TCR comes from a man in his forties or fifties with acute or convalescent COVID-19. Sequencing input: peripheral blood. The chain carries TRBV19 and TRBJ1-5; possibly TRBD1 for D (5 bases). CDR3 region: CATRTRERSNQPQHF. The DNA for the CDR3 is TGTGCCACCCGCACCAGGGAAAGAAGCAATCAGCCCCAGCATTTT.